The entry below gives a single T cell receptor beta chain sequence along with its context. In this sample, this clone turned up a few times. The antigen it binds to is not known. Base qualities are not provided; no much larger clone lies one nucleotide away. The data derive from a study of blood T cell repertoires in COVID-19 (dated by TCRdb to the early 2020s). A note on the overall study: Collaborator samples came from the United States, Italy and Spain and covered acute and convalescent phases of COVID-19. The prospective study material was composed of cDNA or gDNA derived from T cells, B-cell-depleted T cells, or PBMCs. Deeply sampled blood TCRbeta repertoires from subjects exposed to, actively infected with, or recovered from COVID-19 were included in the dataset. A freely available public database, intended as a resource for researchers studying the immune response to SARS-CoV-2, is where the repertoires were released. The samples were drawn from the first 160 participants of the ongoing ImmuneRACE study and from over 950 subjects provided by 6 global collaborators. Sample metadata almost always included a de-identified subject ID, COVID-19 status, age in years and sex. Where available, HLA class I and class II types were taken from metadata supplied by the sample provider and were not determined by assay-based typing.

V is cut back by 6 bases and J by 4 bases, with 5 bases in the junction unmatched. In the germline V gene, CDR1 corresponds to MDHEN and CDR2 to SYDVKM. Inclusive of the bounding cysteine and phenylalanine, the CDR3 is 14 residues long. Just CDR3 DNA is preserved here, 42 bases in frame from base 1. Whole blood was collected in K2EDTA tubes by collaborating institutions according to the institutions' own protocols. For TCRbeta analysis, collaborators shipped samples as frozen whole blood, isolated PBMCs, or DNA extracted from either of those sample types. TCRbeta CDR3 regions were amplified from genomic DNA using the immunoSEQ Assay, a bias-controlled multiplex PCR. Processing in the source paper ran as follows. The number of nucleated cells in each sample was estimated by amplification of reference gene primers within the assay. To quantify the absolute abundance of each unique TCRbeta CDR3 rearrangement, sequence reads were collapsed and filtered. Productive Simpson clonality was computed per sample as the square root of Simpson's diversity index over productive rearrangements. This is the immuneACCESS table as TCRdb keeps it, with only in-frame sequences that have V and J called. A part of the clones is gone; compared with another copy, unresolved V genes explain less than half, and the rest is unexplained. The DNA was the basis for D and trimming; V, J and clone size are from that table. The sample contains approximately 310,000 clones, about nine tenths of them found a single time. Of the sample, 1% falls within the top ten clones.

Summary of the overall study and its limitations: The quantity of clinical and demographic metadata differed by source and by participant and was supplied without curation.

The chain couples TRBV28 to TRBJ1-3, with 8 bases matching TRBD1. The TCR originated in a man aged 45-65 years with active or convalescent COVID-19. Input material: peripheral blood. The DNA is as follows: TGTGCCAGCAGAGCAGGGGGCAACGGAAACACCATATATTTT. Protein translation: CASRAGGNGNTIYF.